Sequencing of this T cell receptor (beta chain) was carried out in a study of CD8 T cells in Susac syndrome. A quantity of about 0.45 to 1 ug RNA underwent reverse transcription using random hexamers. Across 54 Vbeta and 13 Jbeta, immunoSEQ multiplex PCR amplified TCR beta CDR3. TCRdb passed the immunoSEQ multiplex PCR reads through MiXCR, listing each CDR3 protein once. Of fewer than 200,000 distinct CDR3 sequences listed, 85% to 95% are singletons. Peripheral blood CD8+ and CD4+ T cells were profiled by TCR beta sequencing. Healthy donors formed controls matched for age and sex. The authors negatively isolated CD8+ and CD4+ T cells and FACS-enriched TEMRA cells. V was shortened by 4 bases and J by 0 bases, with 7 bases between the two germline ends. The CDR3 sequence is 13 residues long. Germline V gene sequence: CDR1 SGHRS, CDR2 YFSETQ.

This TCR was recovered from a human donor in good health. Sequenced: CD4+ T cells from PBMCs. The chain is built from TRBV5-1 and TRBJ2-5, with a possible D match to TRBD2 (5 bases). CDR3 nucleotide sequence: TGCGCCAGCAGCACCGGGGACCAAGAGACCCAGTACTTC. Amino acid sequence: CASSTGDQETQYF. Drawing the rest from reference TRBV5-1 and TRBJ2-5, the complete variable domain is KAGVTQTPRYLIKTRGQQVTLSCSPISGHRSVSWYQQTPGQGLQFLFEYFSETQRNKGNFPGRFSGRQFSNSRSEMNVSTLELGDSALYLCASSTGDQETQYFGPGTRLLVL.